The present entry profiles one T cell receptor (beta chain) with its context. Original handling: The authors estimated nucleated cell counts from reference gene primer amplification. Sequencing was performed with immunoSEQ multiplex PCR; in TCRdb, only in-frame clones are kept and a portion is missing. For V, J and clone size, that table is used; D and trimming come from the DNA. This table holds roughly 100,000 clones, approximately 80% found once. CDR1 is MNHNS, CDR2 SASEGT, per germline. V trimming: 3 bases; J trimming: 0 bases; junction bases outside the gene matches: 1. This CDR3 contains 14 residues. This record belongs to a study of blood T cell repertoires in COVID-19. Whole-study context: Samples taken during acute and convalescent COVID-19 were collected in the United States, Italy and Spain. PBMCs, B-cell-depleted T cells, or T cells were the source of the cDNA or gDNA that made up the material.

The sequenced sample was peripheral blood. This sequence joins TRBV6-1 and TRBJ1-2; TRBD1 aligns across 7 bases. This clonotype was obtained from a human donor in a cohort sampled during active or convalescent COVID-19. The CDR3 DNA sequence: TGTGCCAGCAGTGACACAGGGGCTAACTATGGCTACACCTTC. Translated, it gives CASSDTGANYGYTF.